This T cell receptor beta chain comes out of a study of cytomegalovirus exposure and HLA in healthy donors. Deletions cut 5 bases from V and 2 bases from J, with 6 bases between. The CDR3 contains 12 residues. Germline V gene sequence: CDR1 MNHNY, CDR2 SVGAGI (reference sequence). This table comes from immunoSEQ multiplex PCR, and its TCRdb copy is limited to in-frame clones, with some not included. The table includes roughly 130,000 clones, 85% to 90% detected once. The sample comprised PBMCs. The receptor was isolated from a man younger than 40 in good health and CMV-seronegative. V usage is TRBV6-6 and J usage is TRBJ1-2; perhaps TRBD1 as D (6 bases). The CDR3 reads CASSGQNYGYTF. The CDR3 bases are TGTGCCAGCAGTGGACAGAACTATGGCTACACCTTC.